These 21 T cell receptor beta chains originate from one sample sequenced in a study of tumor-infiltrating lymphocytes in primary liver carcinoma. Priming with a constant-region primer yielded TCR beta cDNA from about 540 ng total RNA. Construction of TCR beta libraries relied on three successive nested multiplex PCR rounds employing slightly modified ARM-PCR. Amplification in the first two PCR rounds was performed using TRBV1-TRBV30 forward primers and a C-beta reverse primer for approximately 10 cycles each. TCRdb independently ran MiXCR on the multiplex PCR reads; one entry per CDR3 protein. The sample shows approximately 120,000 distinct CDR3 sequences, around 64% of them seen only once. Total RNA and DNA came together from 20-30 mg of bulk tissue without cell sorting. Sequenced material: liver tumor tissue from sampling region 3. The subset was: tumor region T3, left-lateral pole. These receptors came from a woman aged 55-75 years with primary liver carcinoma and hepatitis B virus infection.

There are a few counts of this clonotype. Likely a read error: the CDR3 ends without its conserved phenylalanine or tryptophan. The CDR3 reads CASSVYGTGELNEQFL. As DNA, the CDR3 is TGTGCCAGCAGCGTATACGGGACAGGGGAACTCAATGAGCAGTTCCTC. This chain uses TRBV7-9 with TRBJ2-1; the match to TRBD1 covers 10 bases. CDR1 SEHNR and CDR2 FQNEAQ come from the germline V gene (reference sequence). The CDR3 extends over 16 amino acids. V lost 5 bases and J lost 6; bases outside the gene matches: 10.

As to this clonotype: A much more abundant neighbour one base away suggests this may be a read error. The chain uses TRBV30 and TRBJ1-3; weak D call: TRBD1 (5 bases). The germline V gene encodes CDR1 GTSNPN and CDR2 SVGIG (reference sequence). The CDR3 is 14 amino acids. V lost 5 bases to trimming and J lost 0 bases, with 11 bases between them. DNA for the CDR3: TGTGCCTGGGGGGACGGTGCCTCTGGAAACACCATATATTTT. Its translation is CAWGDGASGNTIYF.

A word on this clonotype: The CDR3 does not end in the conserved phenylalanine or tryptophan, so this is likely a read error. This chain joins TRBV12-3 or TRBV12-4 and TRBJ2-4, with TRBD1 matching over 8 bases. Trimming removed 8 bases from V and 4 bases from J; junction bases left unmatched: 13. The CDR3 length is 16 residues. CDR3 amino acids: CASAHRGDIAKNIQYI. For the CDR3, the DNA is TGTGCCAGCGCCCACAGGGGGGACATAGCGAAAAACATTCAGTACATC.

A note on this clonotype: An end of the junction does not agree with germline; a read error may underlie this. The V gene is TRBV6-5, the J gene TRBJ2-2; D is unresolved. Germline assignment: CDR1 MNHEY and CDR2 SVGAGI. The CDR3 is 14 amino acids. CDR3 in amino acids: CASGYGQNTGELFF. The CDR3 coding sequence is TGTGCCAGCGGTTATGGGCAGAACACCGGGGAGCTGTTTTTT.

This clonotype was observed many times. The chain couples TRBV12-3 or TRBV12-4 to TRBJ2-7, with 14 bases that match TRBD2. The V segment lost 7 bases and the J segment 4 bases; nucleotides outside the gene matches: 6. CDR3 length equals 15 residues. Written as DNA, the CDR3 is TGTGCCAGCACCAAGGGACTAGCGGGAGAATACGAGCAGTACTTC. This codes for CASTKGLAGEYEQYF.

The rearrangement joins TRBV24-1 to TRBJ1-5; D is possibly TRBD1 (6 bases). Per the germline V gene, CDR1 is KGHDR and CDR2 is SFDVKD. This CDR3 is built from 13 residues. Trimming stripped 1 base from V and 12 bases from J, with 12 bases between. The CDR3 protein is CATSDLGQSLQHF. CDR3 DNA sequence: TGTGCCACCAGTGATTTAGGACAGTCCCTCCAGCATTTT.

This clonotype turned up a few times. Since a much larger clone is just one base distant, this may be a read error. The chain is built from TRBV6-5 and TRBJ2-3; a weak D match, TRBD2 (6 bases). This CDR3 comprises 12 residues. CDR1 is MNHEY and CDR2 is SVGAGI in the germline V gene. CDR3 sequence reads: CASSPTSFTKYF. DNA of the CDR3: TGTGCCAGCAGTCCGACTAGTTTTACGAAGTATTTT.

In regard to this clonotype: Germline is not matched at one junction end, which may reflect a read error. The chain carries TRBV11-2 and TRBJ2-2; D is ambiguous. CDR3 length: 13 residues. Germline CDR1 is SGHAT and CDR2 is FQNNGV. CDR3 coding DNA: TGTGCCTGCAGCTTATATAGGACCGGGGAGCTGTTTTTT. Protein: CACSLYRTGELFF.

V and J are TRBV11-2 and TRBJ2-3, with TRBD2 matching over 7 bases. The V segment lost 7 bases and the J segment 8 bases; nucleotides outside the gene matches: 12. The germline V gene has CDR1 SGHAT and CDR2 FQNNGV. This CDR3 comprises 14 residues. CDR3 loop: CASNQGLSTGTQYF. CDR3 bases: TGTGCCAGCAACCAGGGACTAAGCACTGGTACGCAGTATTTT.

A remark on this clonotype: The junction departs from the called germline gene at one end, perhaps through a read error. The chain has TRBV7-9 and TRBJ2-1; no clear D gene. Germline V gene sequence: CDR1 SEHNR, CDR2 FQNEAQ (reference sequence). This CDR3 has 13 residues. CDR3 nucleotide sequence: TGTACCAGCAGCTACCGTAGGGTTCCTTGGCAGTTCTTC. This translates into CTSSYRRVPWQFF.

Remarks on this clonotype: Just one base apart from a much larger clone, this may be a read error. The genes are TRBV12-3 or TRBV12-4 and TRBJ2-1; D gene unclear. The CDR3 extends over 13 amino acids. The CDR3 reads CAVGMSSCNEQFF. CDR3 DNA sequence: TGTGCCGTGGGCATGAGCTCCTGCAATGAGCAGTTCTTC.

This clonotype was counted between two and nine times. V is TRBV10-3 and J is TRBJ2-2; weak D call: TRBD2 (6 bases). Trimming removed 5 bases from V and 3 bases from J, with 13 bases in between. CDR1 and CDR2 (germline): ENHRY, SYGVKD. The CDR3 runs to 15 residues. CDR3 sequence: CAISSSGGDTGELFF. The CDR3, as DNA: TGTGCCATCAGTAGTAGCGGAGGCGACACCGGGGAGCTGTTTTTT.

The CDR3 DNA reads as TGCAGTGCTAGTGGGTTAGCAGAGCGTGTGGGGGAAAAGCAGTACTTC. Translation gives CSASGLAERVGEKQYF. This chain uses TRBV20-1 with TRBJ2-7, with D possibly being TRBD1 or TRBD2 (5 bases each). CDR1 DFQATT and CDR2 SNEGSKA come from the germline V gene (reference sequence). CDR3 length: 16 amino acids. V was trimmed by 3 bases and J by 8 bases, leaving 26 bases between them.

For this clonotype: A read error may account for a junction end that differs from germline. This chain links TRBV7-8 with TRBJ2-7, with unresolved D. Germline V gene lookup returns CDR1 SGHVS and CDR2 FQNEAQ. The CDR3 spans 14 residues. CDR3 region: CPSSSRGGVYEQYF. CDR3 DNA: TGTCCCAGCAGCTCCCGTGGCGGTGTCTACGAGCAGTACTTC.

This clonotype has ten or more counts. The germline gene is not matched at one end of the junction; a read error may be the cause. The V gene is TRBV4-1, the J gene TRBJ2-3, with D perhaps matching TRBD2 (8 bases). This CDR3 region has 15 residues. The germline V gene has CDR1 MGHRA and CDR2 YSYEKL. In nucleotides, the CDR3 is TGCGCCACCAGCTACTACGGGAGGGACAGAGATACGCAGTATTTT. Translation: CATSYYGRDRDTQYF.

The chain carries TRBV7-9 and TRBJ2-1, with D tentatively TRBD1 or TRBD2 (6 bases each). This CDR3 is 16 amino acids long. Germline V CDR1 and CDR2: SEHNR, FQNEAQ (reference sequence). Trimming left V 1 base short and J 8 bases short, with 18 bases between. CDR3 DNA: TGTGCCAGCAGCTTAGGAGTAGGGGGGATGAGGGATGAGCAGTTCTTC. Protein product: CASSLGVGGMRDEQFF.

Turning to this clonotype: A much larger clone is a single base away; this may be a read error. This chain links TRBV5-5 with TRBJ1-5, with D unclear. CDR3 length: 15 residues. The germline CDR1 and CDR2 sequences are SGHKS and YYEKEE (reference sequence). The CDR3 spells CASSLRQDSNQSQHF. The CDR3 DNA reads TGTGCCAGCAGCTTGAGGCAGGATAGCAATCAGTCCCAGCATTTT.

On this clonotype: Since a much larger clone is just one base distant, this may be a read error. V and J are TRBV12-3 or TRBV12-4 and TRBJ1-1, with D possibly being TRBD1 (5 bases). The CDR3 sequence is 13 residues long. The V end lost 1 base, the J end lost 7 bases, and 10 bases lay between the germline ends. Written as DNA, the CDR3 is TGTGCCAGCAGTTTAGTTGGGGGTTGTGAAGCTTTCTTT. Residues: CASSLVGGCEAFF.

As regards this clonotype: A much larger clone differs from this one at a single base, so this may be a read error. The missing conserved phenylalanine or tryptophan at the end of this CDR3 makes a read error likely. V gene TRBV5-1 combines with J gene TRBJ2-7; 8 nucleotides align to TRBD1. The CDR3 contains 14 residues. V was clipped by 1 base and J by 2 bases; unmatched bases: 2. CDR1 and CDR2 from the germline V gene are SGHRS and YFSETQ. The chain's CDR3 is CASSLTGGTYEQYL. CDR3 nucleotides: TGCGCCAGCAGCTTGACAGGGGGTACCTACGAGCAGTACCTC.

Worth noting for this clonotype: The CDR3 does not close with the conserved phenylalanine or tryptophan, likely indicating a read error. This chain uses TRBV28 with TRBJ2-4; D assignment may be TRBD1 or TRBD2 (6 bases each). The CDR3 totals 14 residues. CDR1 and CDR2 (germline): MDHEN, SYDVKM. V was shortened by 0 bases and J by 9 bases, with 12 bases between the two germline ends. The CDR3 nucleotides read TGTGCCAGCAGTTTATGGGGGGGCGTCGGCATTCAGTACCTC. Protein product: CASSLWGGVGIQYL.

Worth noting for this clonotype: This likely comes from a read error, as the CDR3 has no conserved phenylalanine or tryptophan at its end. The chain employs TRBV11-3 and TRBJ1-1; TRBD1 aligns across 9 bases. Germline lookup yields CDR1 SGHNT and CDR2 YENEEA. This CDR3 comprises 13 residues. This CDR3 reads CVSSRLDRGLAFT. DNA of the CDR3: TGTGTCAGCAGCCGATTGGACAGGGGATTGGCTTTCACT.